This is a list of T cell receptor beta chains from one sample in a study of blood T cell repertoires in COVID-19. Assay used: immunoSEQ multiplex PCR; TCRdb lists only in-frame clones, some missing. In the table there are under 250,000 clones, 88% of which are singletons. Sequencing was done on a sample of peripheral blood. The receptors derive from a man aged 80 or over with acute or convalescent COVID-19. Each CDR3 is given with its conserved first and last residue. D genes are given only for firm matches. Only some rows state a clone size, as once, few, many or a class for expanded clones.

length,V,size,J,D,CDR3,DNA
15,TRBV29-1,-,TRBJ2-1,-,CSVLVRQVAYDEQFF,TGCAGCGTCCTAGTTAGACAGGTAGCATATGATGAGCAGTTCTTC
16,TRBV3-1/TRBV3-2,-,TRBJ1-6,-,CASSQGFSSYNSPLHF,TGTGCCAGCAGCCAAGGGTTTAGCTCCTATAATTCACCCCTCCACTTT
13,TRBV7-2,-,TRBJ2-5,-,CASRLPPGETQYF,TGTGCCAGCAGATTGCCACCGGGAGAGACCCAGTACTTC
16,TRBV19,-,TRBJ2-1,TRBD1,CASSTRDRGTYNEQFF,TGTGCCAGTAGTACCCGGGACAGGGGTACCTACAATGAGCAGTTCTTC
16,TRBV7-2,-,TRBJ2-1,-,CASSLAVRSSGNEQFF,TGTGCCAGCAGCTTAGCGGTCCGATCGTCCGGCAATGAGCAGTTCTTC
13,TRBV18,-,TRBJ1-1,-,CASSPFGNSEAFF,TGTGCCAGCTCACCTTTCGGGAACTCTGAAGCTTTCTTT
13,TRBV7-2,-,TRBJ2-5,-,CASSTRTEETQYF,TGTGCCAGCAGCACGAGGACAGAAGAGACCCAGTACTTC
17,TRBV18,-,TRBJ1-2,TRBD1,CASSPPQGRTGGEEDTF,TGTGCCAGCTCACCACCGCAGGGCCGGACAGGAGGAGAGGAGGACACCTTC
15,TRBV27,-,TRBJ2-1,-,CASRVDSYSYNEQFF,TGTGCCAGCAGGGTGGACAGTTACTCCTACAATGAGCAGTTCTTC
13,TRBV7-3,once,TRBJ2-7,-,CASSSTGGGEQYF,TGTGCCAGCAGTTCAACTGGGGGAGGCGAGCAGTACTTC
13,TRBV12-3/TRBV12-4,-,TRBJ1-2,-,CASSLVGADGYTF,TGTGCCAGCAGTTTGGTGGGAGCCGATGGCTACACCTTC
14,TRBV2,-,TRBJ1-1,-,CASSEYGGRAEAFF,TGTGCCAGCAGTGAATATGGGGGGAGGGCTGAAGCTTTCTTT
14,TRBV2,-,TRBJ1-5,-,CASSSEINNQPQHF,TGTGCCAGCAGTAGTGAGATAAATAATCAGCCCCAGCATTTT
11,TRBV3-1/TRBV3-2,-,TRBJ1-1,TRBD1,CARGGRIEAFF,TGTGCCAGAGGGGGCAGAATTGAAGCTTTCTTT
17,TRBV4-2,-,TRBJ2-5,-,CASSSGGAGEWLETQYF,TGTGCCAGCAGCTCTGGGGGGGCGGGAGAATGGTTAGAGACCCAGTACTTC
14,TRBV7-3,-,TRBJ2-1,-,CASSLSPGDPEQFF,TGTGCCAGCAGCCTCTCCCCCGGGGATCCAGAGCAGTTCTTC